This T cell receptor beta chain is drawn from a study of shared clonotypes between healthy human individuals (dated by TCRdb to between 2020 and 2021). For the study in its entirety: The cohort included three men and a couple of women between 18 and 49 years of age. For each donor, CD4 naive and CD4 memory were each given three plates, CD8 naive was given two plates, and CD8 memory was given one plate. To estimate repertoire size and how much clonotype sharing occurs between individuals, the study deeply sequenced the blood TCR repertoires of about five healthy adults. Different laboratories and diverse techniques were used to prepare libraries and sequence TCR repertoires, to increase sequencing depth and limit assay-specific biases. Between about 0.94 and 8.9 billion PBMCs per donor were obtained by leukapheresis. The research as a whole found: Naive subsets generally had larger estimated clonotype richness than memory subsets. Higher generation probabilities were observed for clonotypes shared by all four sorted-subset donors than for non-shared clonotypes. Incomplete sequencing was indicated by rarefaction of sorted-subset datasets, despite the large sequencing depth. Sampling was limited to blood, and TCR repertoires in tissue likely differ from TCR repertoires in blood. When four donors were compared, the shared fraction of clonotypes was about 5% for naive CD4, roughly 3.3% for naive CD8, 2.3% for memory CD4, and approximately 0.4% for memory CD8. Pairwise subsampling led to the expectation that sequencing depth would affect the degree of clonotype sharing among donors. The small number of donors limited the genetic and exposure-history diversity represented.

CD8 naive samples were CD45RO-negative cells positively selected for CCR7, giving a CD45RA+CCR7+ population that excluded TemRA cells. The donors were healthy, HIV-negative adults who had no recently reported acute infections or vaccinations. Only Caucasian adults living in Nashville, Tennessee, USA were represented among the donors. Blood was collected by leukapheresis, and PBMCs were isolated by Ficoll-Histopaque density gradient centrifugation and then cryopreserved in liquid nitrogen vapor phase. Purity and quantity of every magnetically sorted T cell population were checked by analytical flow cytometry. Each sorted fraction had its genomic DNA isolated and then quantified by UV absorbance on a Nanodrop 2000c. This clone appeared once. There is no known antigen for this receptor. Within one base of it there is no much larger clone, and no base qualities were kept. Using the deep immunoSEQ assay, multiplex PCR amplified TCR CDR3 regions from genomic DNA. Extracted genomic DNA from each cell subset was spread evenly across all wells of several immunoSEQ 96-well plates, with each plate serving as a replicate. For sorted subsets, each replicate PCR was loaded with 150 to 250 ng genomic DNA, equivalent to about 33,000 T cell genomes. The purified libraries were quantified using a Qubit 3.0 fluorometer, sized with a Bioanalyzer 2100, and then quantified again using the KAPA Library Quantification kit. A separate single-read 150-cycle Illumina NextSeq 550 flow cell was used to sequence each immunoSEQ 96-well plate. Per the source publication's procedure: Because the immunoSEQ output held only junctional sequences and lacked quality scores, the filtering could not match the filtering applied to full-length reads. To assign V/J genes and CDR3, sequences were annotated against IMGT germline references using PyIR, a Python wrapper for IgBLAST v1.9. Reads were removed for weak V/J assignments (E-value above 1e-6), missing CDR3, stop codons, out-of-frame junctions, or ambiguous translated residues. A V3J clonotype was defined by an identical inferred V gene, J gene, and CDR3 amino acid sequence. The percentage overlap between two repertoires was calculated by dividing the number of shared unique clonotypes by the size of the smaller repertoire. Three approaches were used to assess repertoire richness: RTK rarefaction, the Chao1 estimator, and Recon v2.1 estimates of unobserved clonotypes. Generation probabilities were computed with OLGA for all TCRbeta clonotypes obtained by the gDNA method from a handful of donors. As stored in TCRdb, this immuneACCESS dataset retains in-frame rearrangements with V and J assigned. A fraction of the clones does not appear; measured against another copy, unresolved V genes explain less than half of the discrepancy, and the remainder lacks a known reason. V and J calls and clone size are copied from that table; D and trimming were computed from the DNA. This sample comprises approximately 2,200,000 clones, approximately 94% of them detected only once. The ten largest clones add up to roughly 1.8% of the sample.

From its cysteine to its phenylalanine, the CDR3 spans 15 amino acids. The DNA shown is the 45-base CDR3, in frame from base 1. For this chain, trimming is 1 base at the V end and 7 bases at the J end, and the number of junction bases without a gene match is 8. CDR1 and CDR2, per the germline V gene, are MGHRA and YSYEKL. The clonotype was recovered from a man between 18 and 29 years old in good health. Some clones in this sample may be carry-over from other donors' samples. The chain couples TRBV4-1 to TRBJ2-7, with 9 central nucleotides matching TRBD2. Sample: naive CD8+ T cells from PBMCs. Explained via the paper, the cell subset or site label denotes: CD45RA+CCR7+. The DNA sequence reads TGCGCCAGCAGCCAAGTTGCTAGCGGGAACTGGGAGCAGTACTTC. It translates to CASSQVASGNWEQYF.